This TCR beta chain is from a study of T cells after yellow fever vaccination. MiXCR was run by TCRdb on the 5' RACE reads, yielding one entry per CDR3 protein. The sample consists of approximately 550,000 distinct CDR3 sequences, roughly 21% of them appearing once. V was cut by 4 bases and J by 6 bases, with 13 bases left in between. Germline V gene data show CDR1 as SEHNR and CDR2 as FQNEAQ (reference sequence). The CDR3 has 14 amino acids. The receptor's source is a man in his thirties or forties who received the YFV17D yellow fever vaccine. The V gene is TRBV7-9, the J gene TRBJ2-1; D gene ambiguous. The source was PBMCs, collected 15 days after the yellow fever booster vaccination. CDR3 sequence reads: CASSSPRPINEQFF. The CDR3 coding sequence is TGTGCCAGCAGCTCTCCCCGGCCTATCAATGAGCAGTTCTTC.